The 32 T cell receptor beta chains given below trace back to one sample, sequenced in a study of cytomegalovirus exposure and HLA in healthy donors. The assay was immunoSEQ multiplex PCR, and TCRdb's table has in-frame clones only and misses some. The data hold fewer than 150,000 clones, with about nine tenths observed a single time. Material for sequencing was PBMCs. These receptors were obtained from a young man in good health and CMV-seronegative.

This clone was seen only once. The chain employs TRBV27 and TRBJ1-6; TRBD1 is a possible D gene (6 bases). CDR1 and CDR2 from the germline V gene are MNHEY and SMNVEV (reference sequence). The CDR3 is 16 residues long. The ends were cut back, 6 bases at V and 1 base at J, with 13 bases in the middle. The CDR3 DNA reads TGTGCCAGCAGCACGGGGGGGGCTTCCTATAATTCACCCCTCCACTTT. Encoded protein: CASSTGGASYNSPLHF.

The genes are TRBV5-4 and TRBJ1-2; D ambiguous. This CDR3 is 13 amino acids long. CDR1 is SGHNT and CDR2 is YYREEE in the germline V gene (reference sequence). Trimming shortened V by 6 bases and J by 3 bases, and 12 bases separated the two germline ends. The CDR3 nucleotides are TGTGCCAGCACCATGAGCACAGACTATGGCTACACCTTC. It is translated as CASTMSTDYGYTF.

V and J are TRBV2 and TRBJ2-4; TRBD2 is a possible D gene (5 bases). V dropped 6 bases and J dropped 7 bases, with 16 bases sitting between them. Germline values: CDR1 SNHLY, CDR2 FYNNEI. CDR3 size: 14 residues. The CDR3 DNA follows: TGTGCCAGCAGCCTAGAGGGAGTTAGGAACATTCAGTACTTC. Translating gives CASSLEGVRNIQYF.

This rearrangement joins TRBV11-2 to TRBJ1-1, with a possible D match to TRBD1 (5 bases). Germline assignment: CDR1 SGHAT and CDR2 FQNNGV. The CDR3 consists of 16 residues. Between the trimmed V and J ends, which lost 1 base and 5 bases, there was a span of 17 bases. The CDR3 nucleotides read TGTGCCAGCAGCTTAGGAGTAGTCAGGGTGTGGACTGAAGCTTTCTTT. Its translation is CASSLGVVRVWTEAFF.

The chain couples TRBV30 to TRBJ1-3; 8 bases fit TRBD1. This CDR3 is built from 16 residues. J gave up 4 bases and V 1 base, and 9 bases lay outside the gene matches. Per the germline V gene, CDR1 is GTSNPN and CDR2 is SVGIG (reference sequence). CDR3 sequence reads: CAWSGYDRGSGNTIYF. The CDR3 bases are TGTGCCTGGAGTGGGTACGACAGGGGATCGGGAAACACCATATATTTT.

J is TRBJ2-5 and V is TRBV18; D is unresolved. CDR1 and CDR2 from the germline V gene are KGHSH and LQKENI. The CDR3 spans 13 residues. The germline V and J ends were trimmed by 4 bases and 5 bases, with 11 bases remaining between them. CDR3 sequence reads: CASSLVALETQYF. The CDR3 DNA reads as TGTGCCAGCTCACTGGTCGCACTTGAGACCCAGTACTTC.

The CDR3, as DNA: TGTGCCAGCAGCTTGCAGGGGGCGCCTGGCTACACCTTC. This gives the protein CASSLQGAPGYTF. The chain employs TRBV5-4 and TRBJ1-2; 8 nucleotides agree with TRBD1. The germline gives CDR1 SGHNT, CDR2 YYREEE (reference sequence). The CDR3 is made up of 13 amino acids. With 1 base clipped from V and 7 bases from J, the junction kept 3 bases outside the gene matches.

The chain couples TRBV5-6 to TRBJ2-1; D might be TRBD1 (6 bases). This CDR3 contains 16 residues. The V gene lost 3 bases and the J gene lost 8 bases, with 21 bases spanning the gap. Germline CDR1 reads SGHDT; CDR2 reads YYEEEE. As DNA, the CDR3 is TGTGCCAGCAGCTCCTACCGTTCAACAGGGTTGGATGAGCAGTTCTTC. Translating it yields CASSSYRSTGLDEQFF.

The CDR3 nucleotides read TGTGCCAGTAGTACCAAGGGAGGGGGGCTATCGACTGAAGCTTTCTTT. Translated, it gives CASSTKGGGLSTEAFF. The rearrangement joins TRBV19 to TRBJ1-1, with TRBD1 as a possible D gene (6 bases). Looked up from germline, CDR1 is LNHDA and CDR2 is SQIVND (reference sequence). The CDR3 has 16 residues. V lost 4 bases, J lost 5 bases, and 20 bases lay in between.

This chain joins TRBV6-6 and TRBJ1-2; D might be TRBD1 (6 bases). In germline, CDR1 is MNHNY, CDR2 SVGAGI (reference sequence). The CDR3 sequence is 13 residues long. V was pared by 5 bases and J by 7 bases, with 14 bases between. Written as DNA, the CDR3 is TGTGCCAGCAGTCGTCAACAGGGTGGTGGCTACACCTTC. Translated: CASSRQQGGGYTF.

J is TRBJ1-1 and V is TRBV19; TRBD1 aligns across 7 bases. The V gene end was trimmed by 10 bases and the J gene end by 1 base; junction bases not matched to a gene: 15. CDR1 and CDR2 (germline): LNHDA, SQIVND (reference sequence). The CDR3 covers 16 residues. The chain's CDR3 is CATMGGTGQPNTEAFF. CDR3 nucleotide sequence: TGTGCCACTATGGGCGGCACGGGACAGCCGAACACTGAAGCTTTCTTT.

This clone occurred once. The V and J genes are TRBV5-5 and TRBJ2-7; no definite D call. The CDR3 length is 14 residues. Germline loops: CDR1 SGHKS, CDR2 YYEKEE (reference sequence). Deletions cut 5 bases from V and 1 base from J, with 13 bases between. CDR3 loop: CASRSRTGSYEQYF. The CDR3 nucleotides read TGTGCCAGCAGATCTCGAACCGGGTCCTACGAGCAGTACTTC.

This clone appeared once. The V gene is TRBV7-8, the J gene TRBJ2-3; D possibly corresponds to TRBD2 (5 bases). This CDR3 has 15 residues. V lost 3 bases, J lost 4 bases, and 14 bases lay in between. Looked up from germline, CDR1 is SGHVS and CDR2 is FQNEAQ. The CDR3 region has the DNA TGTGCCAGCAGCTTTCTGGCGGGCCGTGCAGATACGCAGTATTTT. Residues: CASSFLAGRADTQYF. Full variable domain (remainder filled in from reference TRBV7-8 and TRBJ2-3): GAGVSQSPRYKVAKRGQDVALRCDPISGHVSLFWYQQALGQGPEFLTYFQNEAQLDKSGLPSDRFFAERPEGSVSTLKIQRTQQEDSAVYLCASSFLAGRADTQYFGPGTRLTVL.

This rearrangement joins TRBV19 to TRBJ2-1; TRBD1 might be the D (5 bases). Trimming pared 5 bases from V and 7 bases from J, leaving 21 bases between. The CDR3 is 16 amino acids. Per the germline V gene, CDR1 is LNHDA and CDR2 is SQIVND (reference sequence). The CDR3 spells CASSFPVGRALNEQFF. In nucleotides, the CDR3 is TGTGCCAGTAGTTTCCCGGTTGGCAGGGCCCTTAATGAGCAGTTCTTC.

This chain links TRBV7-2 with TRBJ2-3; tentatively, D is TRBD2 (6 bases). The CDR3 has 16 residues. Trimming took 1 base from V and 5 from J, leaving 16 bases between them. Germline CDR1 reads SGHTA; CDR2 reads FQGNSA. CDR3 bases: TGTGCCAGCAGCTTAGGGGCTGACGGGAGAGTAGATACGCAGTATTTT. Its protein is CASSLGADGRVDTQYF.

The chain links TRBV7-8 to TRBJ2-2; D is undetermined. This CDR3 has 14 amino acids. V lost 5 bases to trimming and J lost 0 bases, with 7 bases between them. Germline CDR1 is SGHVS and CDR2 is FQNEAQ. Here the CDR3 reads CASSANTNTGELFF. CDR3 in DNA: TGTGCCAGCAGCGCGAATACGAACACCGGGGAGCTGTTTTTT.

V is TRBV2 and J is TRBJ2-1; TRBD2 agrees at 14 bases. The CDR3 loop spans 15 amino acids. Germline values: CDR1 SNHLY, CDR2 FYNNEI. The trim removed 9 bases at V and 5 bases at J, leaving 6 bases unmatched. Written as DNA, the CDR3 is TGTGCCAGAGAAGTGGGACTAGCGGGAGACAATGAGCAGTTCTTC. It translates to CAREVGLAGDNEQFF.

The chain recombines TRBV7-6 with TRBJ2-5; a weak D match, TRBD2 (6 bases). Trimming cost V 5 bases and J 4 bases, with 14 bases left between them. Germline values: CDR1 SGHVS, CDR2 FNYEAQ. This CDR3 has 14 residues. CDR3 DNA sequence: TGTGCCAGCAGCGGGGGGACGGACGGAGAGACCCAGTACTTC. This translates into CASSGGTDGETQYF. The full variable domain, rest sourced from reference TRBV7-6 and TRBJ2-5, is GAGVSQSPRYKVTKRGQDVALRCDPISGHVSLYWYRQALGQGPEFLTYFNYEAQQDKSGLPNDRFSAERPEGSISTLTIQRTEQRDSAMYRCASSGGTDGETQYFGPGTRLLVL.

The chain uses TRBV6-5 and TRBJ1-1; 7 bases fit TRBD1. J gave up 2 bases and V 6 bases, and 9 bases lay outside the gene matches. Germline CDR1 is MNHEY and CDR2 is SVGAGI. This CDR3 region has 15 residues. CDR3 coding DNA: TGTGCCAGCAGCCTAAACTACAGGGGAAACACTGAAGCTTTCTTT. Translation: CASSLNYRGNTEAFF.

The chain recombines TRBV7-9 with TRBJ1-6; 9 bases line up with TRBD1. The CDR3 totals 16 residues. After removal of 4 bases from V and 8 bases from J, the junction contained 9 bases not matched to a gene. Germline CDR1 reads SEHNR; CDR2 reads FQNEAQ (reference sequence). The CDR3 region has the DNA TGTGCCAGCAGCTCACTACAGGGGGCCAGGGATTCACCCCTCCACTTT. Protein product: CASSSLQGARDSPLHF. Together with reference TRBV7-9 and TRBJ1-6, the CDR3 gives the full variable domain: DTGVSQNPRHKITKRGQNVTFRCDPISEHNRLYWYRQTLGQGPEFLTYFQNEAQLEKSRLLSDRFSAERPKGSFSTLEIQRTEQGDSAMYLCASSSLQGARDSPLHFGNGTRLTVT.

The CDR3 DNA sequence: TGTGCCAGTAGTCCCAGCGGGACCCCAAGCTTTAATGAGCAGTTCTTC. Translated: CASSPSGTPSFNEQFF. The chain carries TRBV19 and TRBJ2-1; 7 bases fit TRBD2. This CDR3 spans 16 amino acids. Germline loops: CDR1 LNHDA, CDR2 SQIVND (reference sequence). Trimming took 5 bases from V and 7 from J; bases not matched to a gene: 14. The variable domain in full, with the rest retrieved from reference TRBV19 and TRBJ2-1, is DGGITQSPKYLFRKEGQNVTLSCEQNLNHDAMYWYRQDPGQGLRLIYYSQIVNDFQKGDIAEGYSVSREKKESFPLTVTSAQKNPTAFYLCASSPSGTPSFNEQFFGPGTRLTVL.

The chain uses TRBV27 and TRBJ2-1, with 7 bases fitting TRBD2. The ends lost 0 bases at V and 4 bases at J; junction bases unmatched: 9. Germline V gives CDR1 MNHEY, CDR2 SMNVEV (reference sequence). The CDR3 spans 17 residues. For the CDR3, the DNA is TGTGCCAGCAGTTTATCCGCCCCATCGGGAGGTTACAATGAGCAGTTCTTC. Its translation is CASSLSAPSGGYNEQFF.

The chain employs TRBV12-1 and TRBJ2-1; the D call of TRBD2 is as the table states it, not checked on the DNA. TRBV12-1 is a pseudogene segment. This CDR3 is 14 amino acids long. CDR3 sequence reads: CASSLLLVDNEQFF. CDR3 DNA: TGTGCCAGCAGCCTTTTACTAGTGGACAATGAGCAGTTCTTC.

This clone was observed a single time. The rearrangement links TRBV4-1 to TRBJ2-7, with no clear D. Trimming left V 1 base short and J 6 bases short, with 22 bases between. CDR1 is MGHRA, CDR2 YSYEKL, per germline. This CDR3 comprises 17 residues. The CDR3 region has the DNA TGCGCCAGCAGCCAAGGAGAAGGCCCCAGAGGCCTTGGCGAGCAGTACTTC. Its protein product is CASSQGEGPRGLGEQYF.

This clone occurred once. The rearrangement uses TRBV7-9 and TRBJ2-1; 8 bases line up with TRBD1. Germline V gene lookup returns CDR1 SEHNR and CDR2 FQNEAQ (reference sequence). J lost 8 bases, V lost 8 bases, and 5 bases had no gene match. This CDR3 contains 12 residues. The CDR3 region has the DNA TGTGCCAGCGTCAGGGGGCTCGATGAGCAGTTCTTC. This sequence encodes CASVRGLDEQFF.

The CDR3 coding sequence is TGTGCCAGCAGTACCGACAGGGGGCGCAGCGAGCAGTACTTC. This codes for CASSTDRGRSEQYF. The genes are TRBV28 and TRBJ2-7; 10 bases align to TRBD1. Trimming removed 5 bases from V and 6 bases from J; junction bases left unmatched: 7. The CDR3 sequence is 14 residues long. Looked up from germline, CDR1 is MDHEN and CDR2 is SYDVKM.

This clone was seen more than once but under ten times. CDR3 nucleotides: TGTGCCAGTAGTATAGCCCGGGGTGGAGGAAACACCGGGGAGCTGTTTTTT. Amino acids: CASSIARGGGNTGELFF. The chain is built from TRBV19 and TRBJ2-2, with a weak D call TRBD2 (5 bases). V gave up 1 base and J gave up 2 bases, with 14 bases separating them. The CDR3 runs to 17 residues. In germline, CDR1 is LNHDA, CDR2 SQIVND (reference sequence).

The gene calls are TRBV27 and TRBJ2-1; 12 bases line up with TRBD2. The V and J ends lost 4 bases and 9 bases, in that order; junction bases with no gene match: 4. CDR1 and CDR2 (germline): MNHEY, SMNVEV (reference sequence). The CDR3 is made up of 14 amino acids. The CDR3: CASSSGLAGSEQFF. DNA for the CDR3: TGTGCCAGCAGTTCCGGACTAGCGGGGAGTGAGCAGTTCTTC.

The gene calls are TRBV28 and TRBJ2-7; TRBD2 agrees at 9 bases. This CDR3 region has 16 residues. V gave up 5 bases and J gave up 3 bases; unmatched junction bases: 11. CDR1 is MDHEN and CDR2 is SYDVKM in the germline V gene. The CDR3 DNA reads as TGTGCCAGCAGTCCCCTCGGCTTAGCGGGAGACTACGAGCAGTACTTC. Residues: CASSPLGLAGDYEQYF.

V gene TRBV6-6 combines with J gene TRBJ2-7; 10 bases line up with TRBD1. The CDR3 length is 14 residues. CDR1 is MNHNY, CDR2 SVGAGI, per germline (reference sequence). V lost 3 bases, J lost 3 bases, and 2 bases stayed unmatched. CDR3 protein: CASSYRDRGYEQYF. In DNA, the CDR3 is TGTGCCAGCAGTTATAGGGACAGGGGCTACGAGCAGTACTTC.

The rearrangement uses TRBV27 and TRBJ2-3; 7 bases are a match to TRBD2. CDR1 and CDR2 (germline): MNHEY, SMNVEV (reference sequence). The CDR3 is 15 residues long. The J segment lost 4 bases and the V segment lost 3 bases, leaving 7 bases of the junction unmatched. The CDR3 is CASSFSRERADTQYF. The CDR3 DNA follows: TGTGCCAGCAGTTTTTCGCGGGAGCGGGCAGATACGCAGTATTTT.

The chain is built from TRBV10-2 and TRBJ2-3, with D possibly matching TRBD2 (6 bases). CDR3 length: 14 amino acids. Germline assignment: CDR1 WSHSY and CDR2 SAAADI. Trimming stripped 3 bases from V and 2 bases from J, with 9 bases between. The CDR3 protein is CASSDLAHTDTQYF. The CDR3, as DNA: TGCGCCAGCAGTGACCTAGCGCACACAGATACGCAGTATTTT.